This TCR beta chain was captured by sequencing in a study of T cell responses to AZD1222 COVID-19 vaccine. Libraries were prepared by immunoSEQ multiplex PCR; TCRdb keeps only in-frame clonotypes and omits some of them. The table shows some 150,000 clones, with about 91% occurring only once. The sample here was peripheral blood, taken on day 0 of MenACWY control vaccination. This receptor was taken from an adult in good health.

The CDR3 reads CASSLGQYNEQFF. The CDR3 DNA is TGTGCCAGCAGCTTAGGACAGTACAATGAGCAGTTCTTC. This chain links TRBV7-7 with TRBJ2-1, with D possibly being TRBD1 (5 bases). The germline CDR1 and CDR2 sequences are SSHAT and FNYEAQ (reference sequence). CDR3 length: 13 amino acids. Trimming took off 1 base at V and 4 bases at J, with 5 bases between the two ends.